The present entry profiles one TCR beta chain with its context. No antigen is known for it. The data were obtained in a study of EBV T-cell therapy then PD-1 blockade in nasopharyngeal carcinoma. Sequencing used immunoSEQ multiplex PCR; TCRdb keeps in-frame clones, though not all of them. Of around 22,000 clones in the sample, 82% were seen once. Germline assignment: CDR1 MNHEY and CDR2 SMNVEV (reference sequence). This CDR3 is built from 15 residues. With V trimmed by 5 bases and J by 3 bases, 5 bases remained unmatched. The treatment: AdE1-LMPpoly-expanded autologous EBV-specific T-cell therapy followed by anti-PD-1 nivolumab.

The sequence was collected from a man aged 40-49 years with nasopharyngeal carcinoma. The J gene is TRBJ2-2, the V gene TRBV27; the match to TRBD1 covers 8 bases. The sample consisted of CD8+ T cells from blood, taken at day -245 from a patient whose treatment included autologous EBV-specific T cells and nivolumab. The CDR3 sequence: CASSHGQGYTGELFF. The CDR3 bases are TGTGCCAGCAGTCACGGACAGGGCTACACCGGGGAGCTGTTTTTT.